The 23 T cell receptor beta chains below all came from one sample that was sequenced in a study of neurological immune-mediated disorders. TCRdb recomputed calls from the 5' RACE reads with MiXCR, one row per CDR3 protein. This sample yields roughly 50,000 distinct CDR3 sequences, of which 10% are seen a single time; approximately 5% belongs to the top ten. The sample taken for sequencing was PBMCs. Receptors were obtained from a man in his sixties or seventies with HTLV-1-associated myelopathy (HAM/TSP).

At least ten counts were recorded for this clonotype. The V and J genes are TRBV5-1 and TRBJ2-2; the D gene is possibly TRBD2 (6 bases). The V gene's germline CDR1 is SGHRS and CDR2 YFSETQ. The CDR3 has 16 amino acids. Trimming left V 4 bases short and J 0 bases short, with 13 bases between. Here the CDR3 reads CASSVSGGTNTGELFF. Written as DNA, the CDR3 is TGCGCCAGCAGCGTGAGCGGCGGGACGAACACCGGGGAGCTGTTTTTT. Using reference TRBV5-1 and TRBJ2-2 for the parts outside the CDR3, the full variable domain is KAGVTQTPRYLIKTRGQQVTLSCSPISGHRSVSWYQQTPGQGLQFLFEYFSETQRNKGNFPGRFSGRQFSNSRSEMNVSTLELGDSALYLCASSVSGGTNTGELFFGEGSRLTVL.

A word on this clonotype: A much larger clone differs by one base, so this may be a read error. V gene TRBV5-1 combines with J gene TRBJ2-3, with a weak D call TRBD1 (6 bases). The CDR3 spans 15 residues. V was clipped by 1 base and J by 4 bases, with 13 bases between them. Germline V gene data show CDR1 as SGHRS and CDR2 as YFSETQ. Written as DNA, the CDR3 is TGCGCCAGCAGCTTGTTGGGGACAACCGCAGATACGCAGTATTTT. The encoded protein is CASSLLGTTADTQYF.

By sample fraction, this clonotype is medium-sized. The V and J genes are TRBV11-2 and TRBJ2-7, with D uncertain. Germline V gene sequence: CDR1 SGHAT, CDR2 FQNNGV. Trimming cost V 0 bases and J 3 bases, with 3 bases left between them. CDR3 size: 12 residues. The CDR3 is CASSLDSYEQYF. In DNA form, the CDR3 reads TGTGCCAGCAGCTTAGACAGCTACGAGCAGTACTTC.

This clonotype was detected many times. This rearrangement joins TRBV5-1 to TRBJ2-1; 10 nucleotides line up with TRBD1. Germline-derived CDR1 and CDR2 are SGHRS and YFSETQ. Unmatched junction bases numbered 4, after V lost 0 bases and J lost 4 bases. The CDR3 length is 16 residues. CDR3 region: CASSLEGTGVYNEQFF. DNA of the CDR3: TGCGCCAGCAGCTTGGAAGGGACAGGGGTTTACAATGAGCAGTTCTTC. The full variable domain, rest sourced from reference TRBV5-1 and TRBJ2-1, is KAGVTQTPRYLIKTRGQQVTLSCSPISGHRSVSWYQQTPGQGLQFLFEYFSETQRNKGNFPGRFSGRQFSNSRSEMNVSTLELGDSALYLCASSLEGTGVYNEQFFGPGTRLTVL.

This clonotype was counted only a few times. DNA of the CDR3: TGCGCCAGCAGCTCTGGACTGAGGGACACTGAAGCTTTCTTT. It yields the protein CASSSGLRDTEAFF. This chain uses TRBV5-1 with TRBJ1-1; no clear D. The germline CDR1 and CDR2 sequences are SGHRS and YFSETQ. This CDR3 region has 14 residues. Trimming shortened V by 3 bases and J by 3 bases, and 12 bases separated the two germline ends. Looking up the rest from reference TRBV5-1 and TRBJ1-1 gives the full variable domain: KAGVTQTPRYLIKTRGQQVTLSCSPISGHRSVSWYQQTPGQGLQFLFEYFSETQRNKGNFPGRFSGRQFSNSRSEMNVSTLELGDSALYLCASSSGLRDTEAFFGQGTRLTVV.

This clonotype was picked up many times. The chain couples TRBV7-8 to TRBJ2-1; 7 positions match TRBD1. The CDR3 extends over 12 amino acids. Germline lookup yields CDR1 SGHVS and CDR2 FQNEAQ. With V trimmed by 9 bases and J by 7 bases, 6 bases remained unmatched. DNA for the CDR3: TGTGCCAGTACGGACAGGAAAAATGAGCAGTTCTTC. The encoded protein is CASTDRKNEQFF. The full variable domain, in which reference TRBV7-8 and TRBJ2-1 provide the parts outside the CDR3, is GAGVSQSPRYKVAKRGQDVALRCDPISGHVSLFWYQQALGQGPEFLTYFQNEAQLDKSGLPSDRFFAERPEGSVSTLKIQRTQQEDSAVYLCASTDRKNEQFFGPGTRLTVL.

In this sample, this clonotype turned up many times. The chain is built from TRBV15 and TRBJ2-1; a possible D gene is TRBD2 (6 bases). The germline CDR1 and CDR2 sequences are LNHNV and YYDKDF (reference sequence). This CDR3 has 16 amino acids. The germline V and J ends were trimmed by 9 bases and 2 bases, with 20 bases remaining between them. The CDR3 DNA sequence: TGTGCCACTCGGGCTCTTGGCGGGGCAACCTACAATGAGCAGTTCTTC. The encoded protein is CATRALGGATYNEQFF.

This clonotype occurred many times. The rearrangement uses TRBV20-1 and TRBJ2-1; 10 bases agree with TRBD2. Trimming cost V 3 bases and J 7 bases; bases outside gene matches: 15. Germline CDR1 and CDR2: DFQATT and SNEGSKA (reference sequence). The CDR3 is 17 residues long. The CDR3 here is CSARGRASGRAWNEQFF. The CDR3 nucleotides are TGCAGTGCTAGGGGAAGGGCTAGCGGGAGAGCCTGGAATGAGCAGTTCTTC.

This clonotype was seen repeatedly, ten times or more. The chain recombines TRBV20-1 with TRBJ2-1; D remains ambiguous. With 8 bases removed from V and 0 bases from J, the gap between germline ends came to 8 bases. Germline V gives CDR1 DFQATT, CDR2 SNEGSKA (reference sequence). The CDR3 sequence is 12 residues long. CDR3 sequence (DNA): TGCAGTCCCGCGGCCTCCTACAATGAGCAGTTCTTC. Its translation: CSPAASYNEQFF.

This clonotype was observed many times. The chain has TRBV2 and TRBJ2-1; TRBD1 matches 8 bases. There are 12 residues in the CDR3. Germline assignment: CDR1 SNHLY and CDR2 FYNNEI. Trimming at V came to 9 bases and at J to 6 bases, leaving 4 bases not matched to a gene. The CDR3 region is CASRTGFNEQFF. The DNA of the CDR3 is TGTGCCAGTCGGACAGGGTTCAATGAGCAGTTCTTC.

Ten or more counts support this clonotype. This chain uses TRBV29-1 with TRBJ2-4, with D unclear. The CDR3 is 12 residues long. CDR1 and CDR2 from the germline V gene are SQVTM and ANQGSEA. The germline V and J ends were trimmed by 6 bases and 0 bases, with 6 bases remaining between them. The CDR3 region is CSVRTAKNIQYF. DNA for the CDR3: TGCAGCGTCCGGACAGCCAAAAACATTCAGTACTTC.

This clonotype was found many times. The chain couples TRBV12-3 or TRBV12-4 to TRBJ2-3; possible D gene TRBD1, 5 bases. The CDR3 sequence is 15 residues long. Trimming shortened V by 2 bases and J by 0 bases, and 9 bases separated the two germline ends. CDR3 in DNA: TGTGCCAGCAGTTTAAATCAGGGTAGCACAGATACGCAGTATTTT. Translated, it gives CASSLNQGSTDTQYF.

This clonotype was found many times. The chain carries TRBV12-3 or TRBV12-4 and TRBJ2-5; 7 bases match TRBD2. This CDR3 region has 14 residues. J lost 2 bases, V lost 3 bases, and 3 bases had no gene match. The CDR3 bases are TGTGCCAGCAGTTTTAGGCGGGAGCAAGAGACCCAGTACTTC. It yields the protein CASSFRREQETQYF.

This clonotype occurred many times. CDR3 in DNA: TGTGCCACCAGCACCGGATACGAGCAGTACTTC. Amino acids: CATSTGYEQYF. The chain combines TRBV15 with TRBJ2-7; no reliable D call. This CDR3 spans 11 amino acids. CDR1 and CDR2 (germline): LNHNV, YYDKDF (reference sequence). V was cut by 4 bases and J by 4 bases, with 5 bases left in between.

This clonotype was found many times. The chain recombines TRBV3-1 with TRBJ1-1; possibly TRBD1 for D (5 bases). The germline V gene encodes CDR1 LGHDT and CDR2 YNNKEL (reference sequence). V shed 7 bases and J shed 5 bases, with 14 bases lying between them. This CDR3 contains 13 residues. CDR3 residues: CASTTAGVTEAFF. CDR3 nucleotides: TGTGCCAGCACCACCGCGGGGGTGACTGAAGCTTTCTTT.

This clonotype was seen many times. The J gene is TRBJ2-2, the V gene TRBV7-2; D is unclear. Germline CDR1 and CDR2: SGHTA and FQGNSA. V was shortened by 1 base and J by 7 bases, with 4 bases between the two germline ends. The CDR3 loop spans 12 amino acids. Here the CDR3 reads CASSLERGELFF. In DNA, the CDR3 is TGTGCCAGCAGCTTAGAGCGCGGGGAGCTGTTTTTT.

This clonotype has a count of ten or more. J is TRBJ1-1 and V is TRBV6-5, with D unresolved. V was clipped by 5 bases and J by 1 base, with 8 bases between them. The CDR3 has 13 residues. Looked up from germline, CDR1 is MNHEY and CDR2 is SVGAGI. The CDR3 spells CASSIVWNTEAFF. CDR3 DNA sequence: TGTGCCAGCAGTATTGTCTGGAACACTGAAGCTTTCTTT.

This clonotype was seen at least ten times. J is TRBJ2-1 and V is TRBV11-2, with 11 bases matching TRBD2. The CDR3 loop spans 19 amino acids. Trimming at V came to 0 bases and at J to 2 bases, leaving 9 bases not matched to a gene. CDR1 and CDR2 from the germline V gene are SGHAT and FQNNGV. For the CDR3, the DNA is TGTGCCAGCAGCTTAGATCCCTCCCTTAGCGGGAGGGCCTACAATGAGCAGTTCTTC. Amino acid sequence: CASSLDPSLSGRAYNEQFF.

This clonotype was observed many times. This sequence joins TRBV6-2 or TRBV6-3 and TRBJ1-1; TRBD1 matches at 9 bases. Germline V gene data show CDR1 as MNHEY and CDR2 as SVGEGT. The CDR3 runs to 11 residues. J was trimmed by 10 bases and V by 7 bases; bases with no gene match: 4. The CDR3 DNA is TGTGCCAGCAAGGGACAGGGCACAGCTTTCTTT. Amino acids: CASKGQGTAFF.

The sample holds a few counts of this clonotype. J is TRBJ2-1 and V is TRBV7-2; 9 nucleotides align to TRBD2. The ends lost 2 bases at V and 7 bases at J; junction bases unmatched: 3. CDR1 is SGHTA, CDR2 FQGNSA, per germline. The CDR3 runs to 14 residues. The CDR3 here is CASSLMLAGNEQFF. The CDR3 coding sequence is TGTGCCAGCAGCTTAATGCTAGCGGGAAATGAGCAGTTCTTC.

This clonotype appeared many times. This chain joins TRBV28 and TRBJ2-7, with a possible D match to TRBD2 (6 bases). V lost 3 bases to trimming and J lost 2 bases, with 8 bases between them. This CDR3 is 13 amino acids long. Per the germline V gene, CDR1 is MDHEN and CDR2 is SYDVKM. In nucleotides, the CDR3 is TGTGCCAGCAGTTTTAGCGGAACCTACGAGCAGTACTTC. It yields the protein CASSFSGTYEQYF.

This clonotype showed up many times. V is TRBV4-2 and J is TRBJ1-1; D ambiguous. V was pared by 0 bases and J by 3 bases, with 8 bases between. Per the germline V gene, CDR1 is LGHNA and CDR2 is YNFKEQ. This CDR3 is built from 14 residues. CDR3 loop: CASSQEARDTEAFF. CDR3 DNA sequence: TGTGCCAGCAGCCAAGAAGCCAGAGACACTGAAGCTTTCTTT.

This clonotype was observed at least ten times. The V and J genes are TRBV11-2 and TRBJ2-7; TRBD1 agrees at 8 bases. The V gene's germline CDR1 is SGHAT and CDR2 FQNNGV. V trimming: 0 bases; J trimming: 2 bases; junction bases outside the gene matches: 3. The CDR3 loop spans 15 amino acids. CDR3 sequence reads: CASSLEGQGTYEQYF. CDR3 bases: TGTGCCAGCAGCTTAGAAGGACAGGGTACCTACGAGCAGTACTTC.